The entry below describes one T cell receptor beta chain. These data come from a study of blood T cell repertoires in COVID-19. On the study more broadly: Samples of COVID-19 (acute and convalescent) were obtained from the United States, Italy and Spain.

Authors' analysis steps: Reference gene primer amplification gave nucleated cell count estimates. Assay: immunoSEQ multiplex PCR; the TCRdb copy retains only in-frame clones and omits some. D and trimming were read from the DNA, whereas the V and J calls and clone size are those reported in that table. The data show 150,000 to 250,000 clones, about 80% seen once. Enrollees, roughly 18 to 90 years old, lived in about two dozen US areas. In Cohort 3, a recovered donor had either two negative PCRs, clearance, or symptom resolution. CDR3 length equals 14 residues. V was shortened by 1 base and J by 2 bases, with 9 bases between the two germline ends. Germline V gene data show CDR1 as SGHRS and CDR2 as YFSETQ.

This clonotype originated in a middle-aged man who had recovered from COVID-19. Sample: PBMCs or T cells enriched from blood (not recorded which). This chain uses TRBV5-1 with TRBJ1-1, with D hard to call. The CDR3 coding sequence is TGCGCCAGCAGCTTGACACCCCGAAACACTGAAGCTTTCTTT. Its protein product is CASSLTPRNTEAFF.